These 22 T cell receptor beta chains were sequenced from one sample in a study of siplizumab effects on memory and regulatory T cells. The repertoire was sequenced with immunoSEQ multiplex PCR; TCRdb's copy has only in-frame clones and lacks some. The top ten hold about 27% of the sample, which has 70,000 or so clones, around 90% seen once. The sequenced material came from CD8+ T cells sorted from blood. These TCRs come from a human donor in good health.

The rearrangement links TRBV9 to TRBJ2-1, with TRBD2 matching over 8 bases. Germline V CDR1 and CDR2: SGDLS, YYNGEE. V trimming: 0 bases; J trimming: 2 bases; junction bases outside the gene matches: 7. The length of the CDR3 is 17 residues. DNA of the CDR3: TGTGCCAGCAGCGTAGCTACGCCGGGACTAGCCTACAATGAGCAGTTCTTC. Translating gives CASSVATPGLAYNEQFF. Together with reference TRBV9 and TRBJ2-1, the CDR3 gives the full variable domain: DSGVTQTPKHLITATGQRVTLRCSPRSGDLSVYWYQQSLDQGLQFLIQYYNGEERAKGNILERFSAQQFPDLHSELNLSSLELGDSALYFCASSVATPGLAYNEQFFGPGTRLTVL.

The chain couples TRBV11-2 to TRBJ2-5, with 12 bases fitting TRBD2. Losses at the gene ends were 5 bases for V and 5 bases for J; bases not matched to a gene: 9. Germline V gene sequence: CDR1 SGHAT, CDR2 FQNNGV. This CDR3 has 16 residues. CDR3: CASSPPSGGAWETQYF. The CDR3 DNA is TGTGCCAGCAGCCCACCTAGCGGGGGGGCCTGGGAGACCCAGTACTTC.

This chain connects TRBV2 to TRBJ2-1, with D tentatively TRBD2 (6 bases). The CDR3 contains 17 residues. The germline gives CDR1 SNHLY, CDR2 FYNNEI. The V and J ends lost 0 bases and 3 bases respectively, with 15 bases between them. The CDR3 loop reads CASSEAPLAGLYNEQFF. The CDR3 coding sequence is TGTGCCAGCAGTGAAGCCCCTTTGGCGGGACTCTACAATGAGCAGTTCTTC.

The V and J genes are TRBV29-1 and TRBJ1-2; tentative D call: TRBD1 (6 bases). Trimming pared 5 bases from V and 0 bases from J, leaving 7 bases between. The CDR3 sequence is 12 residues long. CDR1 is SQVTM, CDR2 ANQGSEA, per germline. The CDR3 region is CSVWGPNYGYTF. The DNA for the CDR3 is TGCAGCGTTTGGGGGCCTAACTATGGCTACACCTTC.

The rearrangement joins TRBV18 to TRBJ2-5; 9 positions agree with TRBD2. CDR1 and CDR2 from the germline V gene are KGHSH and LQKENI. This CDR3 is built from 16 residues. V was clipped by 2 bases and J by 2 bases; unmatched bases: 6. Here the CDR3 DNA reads TGTGCCAGCTCACCATTAGCGGGGGTACTGCAAGAGACCCAGTACTTC. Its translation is CASSPLAGVLQETQYF.

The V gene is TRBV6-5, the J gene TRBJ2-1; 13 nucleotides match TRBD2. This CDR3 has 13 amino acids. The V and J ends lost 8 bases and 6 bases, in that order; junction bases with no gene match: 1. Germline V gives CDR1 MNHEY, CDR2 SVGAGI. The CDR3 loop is CASRLAGGNEQFF. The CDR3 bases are TGTGCCAGCCGACTAGCGGGGGGCAATGAGCAGTTCTTC.

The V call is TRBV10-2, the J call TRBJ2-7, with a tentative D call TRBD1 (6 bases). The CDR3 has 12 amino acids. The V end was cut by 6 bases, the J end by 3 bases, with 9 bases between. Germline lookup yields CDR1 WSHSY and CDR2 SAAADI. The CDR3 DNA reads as TGCGCCAGCAGGGGGGCTGGCTACGAGCAGTACTTC. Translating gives CASRGAGYEQYF.

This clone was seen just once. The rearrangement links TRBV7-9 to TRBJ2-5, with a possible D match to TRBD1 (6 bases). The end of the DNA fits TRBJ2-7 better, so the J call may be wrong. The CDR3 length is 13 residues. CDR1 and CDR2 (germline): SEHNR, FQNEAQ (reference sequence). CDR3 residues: CASSPLGAHEQYF. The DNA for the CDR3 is TGTGCCAGCAGCCCCCTGGGGGCCCACGAGCAGTACTTC.

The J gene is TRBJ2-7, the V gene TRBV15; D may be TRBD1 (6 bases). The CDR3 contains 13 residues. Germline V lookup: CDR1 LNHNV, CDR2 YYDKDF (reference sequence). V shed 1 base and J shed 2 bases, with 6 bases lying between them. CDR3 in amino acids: CATSRGGPYEQYF. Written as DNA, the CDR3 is TGTGCCACCAGCAGAGGGGGGCCCTACGAGCAGTACTTC.

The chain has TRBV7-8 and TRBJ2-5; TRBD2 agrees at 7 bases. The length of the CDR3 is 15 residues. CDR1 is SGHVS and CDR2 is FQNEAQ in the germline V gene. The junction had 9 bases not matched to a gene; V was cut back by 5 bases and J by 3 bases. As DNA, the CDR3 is TGTGCCAGCAGCCCCCTCAGCCTAGCGGAAGAGACCCAGTACTTC. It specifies CASSPLSLAEETQYF.

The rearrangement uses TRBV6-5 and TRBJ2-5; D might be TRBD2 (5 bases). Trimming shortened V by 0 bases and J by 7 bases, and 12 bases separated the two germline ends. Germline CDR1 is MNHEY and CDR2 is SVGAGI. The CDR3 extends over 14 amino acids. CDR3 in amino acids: CASSYSIYSGTQYF. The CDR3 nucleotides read TGTGCCAGCAGTTACTCTATATACAGCGGGACCCAGTACTTC.

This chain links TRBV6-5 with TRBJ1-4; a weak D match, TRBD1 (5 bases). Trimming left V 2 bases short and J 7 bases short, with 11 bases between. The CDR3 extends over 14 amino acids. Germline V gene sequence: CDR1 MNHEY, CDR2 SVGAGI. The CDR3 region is CASSYGREGEKLFF. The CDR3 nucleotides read TGTGCCAGCAGTTACGGCAGGGAGGGTGAAAAACTGTTTTTT.

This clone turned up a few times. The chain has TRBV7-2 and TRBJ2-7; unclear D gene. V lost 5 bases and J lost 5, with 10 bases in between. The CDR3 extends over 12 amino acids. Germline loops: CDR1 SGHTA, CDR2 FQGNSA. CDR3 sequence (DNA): TGTGCCAGCAGCCCGCAACTCCACGAGCAGTACTTC. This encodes CASSPQLHEQYF.

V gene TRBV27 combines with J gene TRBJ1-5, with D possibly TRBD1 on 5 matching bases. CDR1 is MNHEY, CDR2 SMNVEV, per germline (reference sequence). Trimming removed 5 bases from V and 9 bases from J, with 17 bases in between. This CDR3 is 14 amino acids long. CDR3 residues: CASSPGTGQWPQHF. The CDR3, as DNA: TGTGCCAGCAGTCCTGGGACGGGTCAATGGCCCCAGCATTTT.

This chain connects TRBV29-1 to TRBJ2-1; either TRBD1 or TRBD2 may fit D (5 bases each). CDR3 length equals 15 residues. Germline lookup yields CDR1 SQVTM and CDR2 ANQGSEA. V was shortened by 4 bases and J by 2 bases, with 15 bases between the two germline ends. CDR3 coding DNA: TGCAGCGTTGGGGGGTGGGCAGTGACCTACAATGAGCAGTTCTTC. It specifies CSVGGWAVTYNEQFF.

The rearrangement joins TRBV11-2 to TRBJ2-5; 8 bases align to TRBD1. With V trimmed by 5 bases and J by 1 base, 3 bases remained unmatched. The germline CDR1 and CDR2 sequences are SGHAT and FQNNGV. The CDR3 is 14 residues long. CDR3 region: CASSVGQGQETQYF. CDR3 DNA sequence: TGTGCCAGCAGCGTCGGACAGGGCCAAGAGACCCAGTACTTC.

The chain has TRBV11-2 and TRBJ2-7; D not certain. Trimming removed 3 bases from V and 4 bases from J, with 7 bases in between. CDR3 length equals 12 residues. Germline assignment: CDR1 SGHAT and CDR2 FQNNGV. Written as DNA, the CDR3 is TGTGCCAGCAGCTTGGCAGTGTACGAGCAGTACTTC. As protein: CASSLAVYEQYF.

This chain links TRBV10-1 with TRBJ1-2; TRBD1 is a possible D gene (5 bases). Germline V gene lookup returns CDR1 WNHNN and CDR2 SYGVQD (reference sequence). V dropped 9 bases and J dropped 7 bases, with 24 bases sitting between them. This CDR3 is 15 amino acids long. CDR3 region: CASTEYRGEERGYTF. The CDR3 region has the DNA TGCGCCAGTACTGAATATCGAGGGGAAGAACGTGGCTACACCTTC.

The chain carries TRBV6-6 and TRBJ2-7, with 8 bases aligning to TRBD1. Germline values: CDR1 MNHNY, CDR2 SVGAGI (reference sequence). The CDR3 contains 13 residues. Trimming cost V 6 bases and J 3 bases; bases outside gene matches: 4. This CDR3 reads CASSIGQGYEQYF. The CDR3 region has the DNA TGTGCCAGCAGCATCGGACAGGGCTACGAGCAGTACTTC.

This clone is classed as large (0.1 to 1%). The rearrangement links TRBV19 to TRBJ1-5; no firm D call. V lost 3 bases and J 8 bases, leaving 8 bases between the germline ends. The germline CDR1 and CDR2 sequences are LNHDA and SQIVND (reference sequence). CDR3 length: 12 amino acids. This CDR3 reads CASSIGWEPQHF. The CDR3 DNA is TGTGCCAGTAGTATTGGTTGGGAGCCCCAGCATTTT.

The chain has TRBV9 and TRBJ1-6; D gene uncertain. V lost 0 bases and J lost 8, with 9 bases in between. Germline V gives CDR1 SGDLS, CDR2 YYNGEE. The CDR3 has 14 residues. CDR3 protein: CASSVGGFDSPLHF. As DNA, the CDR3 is TGTGCCAGCAGCGTAGGAGGGTTTGATTCACCCCTCCACTTT. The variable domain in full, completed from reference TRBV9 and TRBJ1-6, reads DSGVTQTPKHLITATGQRVTLRCSPRSGDLSVYWYQQSLDQGLQFLIQYYNGEERAKGNILERFSAQQFPDLHSELNLSSLELGDSALYFCASSVGGFDSPLHFGNGTRLTVT.

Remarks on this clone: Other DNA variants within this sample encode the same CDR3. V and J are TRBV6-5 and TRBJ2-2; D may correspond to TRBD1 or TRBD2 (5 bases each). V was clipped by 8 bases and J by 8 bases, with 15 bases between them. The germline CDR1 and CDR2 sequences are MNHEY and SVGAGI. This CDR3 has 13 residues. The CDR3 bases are TGTGCCAGCCACGTGGGGCGAGGGGGGGAGCTGTTTTTT. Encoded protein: CASHVGRGGELFF.